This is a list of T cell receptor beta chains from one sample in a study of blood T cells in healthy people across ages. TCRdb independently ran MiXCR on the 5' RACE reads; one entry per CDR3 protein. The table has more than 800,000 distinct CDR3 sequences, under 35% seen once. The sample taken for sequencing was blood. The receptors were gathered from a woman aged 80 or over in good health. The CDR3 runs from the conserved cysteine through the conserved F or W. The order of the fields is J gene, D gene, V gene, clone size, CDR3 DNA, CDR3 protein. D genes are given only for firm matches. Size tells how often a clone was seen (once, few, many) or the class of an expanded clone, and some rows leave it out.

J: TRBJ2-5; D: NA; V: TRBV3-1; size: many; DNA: TGTGCCAGCAGCCGGGATATCGGGGAAGAGACCCAGTACTTC; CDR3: CASSRDIGEETQYF
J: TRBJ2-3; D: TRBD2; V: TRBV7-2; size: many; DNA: TGTGCCAGCCTGGGGGGGAACACAGATACGCAGTATTTT; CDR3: CASLGGNTDTQYF
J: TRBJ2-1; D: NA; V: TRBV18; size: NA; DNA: TGTGCCAGCTCACCACCTGGGGAACGGATCTCCTACAATGAGCAGTTCTTC; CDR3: CASSPPGERISYNEQFF
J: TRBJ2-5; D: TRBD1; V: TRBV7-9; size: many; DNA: TGTGCCAGCAGCTTAGCGACAGGGCCGCTTAAGACCCAGTACTTC; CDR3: CASSLATGPLKTQYF
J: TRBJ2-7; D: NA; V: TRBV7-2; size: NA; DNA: TGTGCCAGCAGCGACCGGACAGACTTCAATGAGCAGTACTTC; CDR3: CASSDRTDFNEQYF
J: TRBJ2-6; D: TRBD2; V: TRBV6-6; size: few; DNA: TGTGCCAGTAAGCTTCGGGGGGACTGGGCCAACGTCCTGACTTTC; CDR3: CASKLRGDWANVLTF
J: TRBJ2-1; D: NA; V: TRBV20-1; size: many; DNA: TGCAGTGCTGCGAGACCGGGGACCAATGAGCAGTTCTTC; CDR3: CSAARPGTNEQFF
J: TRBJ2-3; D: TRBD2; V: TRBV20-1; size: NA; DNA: TGCAGTGCTAGAGATCTAGCGGAAGATACGCAGTATTTT; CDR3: CSARDLAEDTQYF
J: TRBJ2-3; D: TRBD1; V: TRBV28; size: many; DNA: TGTGCCCTAGCCCGGGACAGGGACCCAGATACGCAGTATTTT; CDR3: CALARDRDPDTQYF
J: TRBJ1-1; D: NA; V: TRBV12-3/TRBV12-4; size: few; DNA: TGTGCCAGCAGTCTACAGGGCCATGAAGCTTTCTTT; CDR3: CASSLQGHEAFF
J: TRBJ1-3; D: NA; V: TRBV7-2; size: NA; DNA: TGTGCCAGCAGCTTAGGCGGGGGCATCTCTGGAAACACCATATATTTT; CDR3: CASSLGGGISGNTIYF
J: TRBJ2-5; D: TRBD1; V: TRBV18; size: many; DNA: TGTGCCAGCTCACCCCGGGACAGGGTGGGCCAAGAGACCCAGTACTTC; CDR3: CASSPRDRVGQETQYF
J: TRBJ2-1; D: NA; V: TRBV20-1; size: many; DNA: TGCAGTGCTAGAGATGAGTCCAATAAACGGTTCTTC; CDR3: CSARDESNKRFF
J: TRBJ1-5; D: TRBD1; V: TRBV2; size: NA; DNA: TGTGCCAGCAGTGAAGCGGGACAGGAGAATCAGCCCCAGCATTTT; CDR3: CASSEAGQENQPQHF
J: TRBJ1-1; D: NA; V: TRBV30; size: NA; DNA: TGTGCCTGGAGCTTAATCCAGGGGAACACTGAAGCTTTCTTT; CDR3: CAWSLIQGNTEAFF
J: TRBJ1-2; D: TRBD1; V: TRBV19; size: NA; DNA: TGTGCCAGTAGTCCTCCCGCTGGGACAGGGGGCCGGTATGGCTACACCTTC; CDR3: CASSPPAGTGGRYGYTF
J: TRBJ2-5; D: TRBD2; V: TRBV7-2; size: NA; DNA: TGTGCCAGCCCACCGAGGACTAGCCTTCTAACTGAGACCCAGTACTTC; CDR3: CASPPRTSLLTETQYF
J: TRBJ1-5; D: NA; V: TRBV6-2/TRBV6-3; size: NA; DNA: TGTGCCAGCAGTTCTCCAATTAGGGGAAGGGATCAGCCCCAGCATTTT; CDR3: CASSSPIRGRDQPQHF
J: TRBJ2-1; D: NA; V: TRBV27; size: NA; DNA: TGTGCCAGCAGTGGGAGTCCAGGGACACTTCTAAGCGGTGAGCAGTTCTTC; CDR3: CASSGSPGTLLSGEQFF
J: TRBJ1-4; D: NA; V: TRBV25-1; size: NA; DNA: TGTGCCAGCAGTGAACAGGCCGGAGGTGAAAAACTGTTTTTT; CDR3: CASSEQAGGEKLFF
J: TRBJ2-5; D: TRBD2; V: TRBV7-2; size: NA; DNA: TGTGCCAGCAGCTTAGTACTAGCGGGGCGAGAGACCCAGTACTTC; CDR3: CASSLVLAGRETQYF
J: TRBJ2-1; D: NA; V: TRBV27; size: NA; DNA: TGTGCCAGCAGTTTTGGGCAGAGGTCCTACAATGAGCAGTTCTTC; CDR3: CASSFGQRSYNEQFF
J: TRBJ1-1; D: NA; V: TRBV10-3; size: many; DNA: TGTGCCATCAGTACGGGCGACAGTTTTCAACGAGCTTTCTTT; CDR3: CAISTGDSFQRAFF
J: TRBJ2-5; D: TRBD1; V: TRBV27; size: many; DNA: TGTGCCAGCAGTTCATTTACAGGGGCGCGGTACCAAGAGACCCAGTACTTC; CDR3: CASSSFTGARYQETQYF
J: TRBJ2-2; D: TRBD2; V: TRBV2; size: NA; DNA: TGTGCCAGCAGTGATAGAAGACTAGCGGGGCGCACCGGGGAGCTGTTTTTT; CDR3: CASSDRRLAGRTGELFF
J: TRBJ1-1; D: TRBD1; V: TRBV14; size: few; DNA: TGTGCCAGCAGCCCTAGCCGGACAGGTGTAGCTTTCTTT; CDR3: CASSPSRTGVAFF
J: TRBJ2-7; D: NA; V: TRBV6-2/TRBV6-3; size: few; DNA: TGTGCCAGCAGTCCCATAGGGGACATAGCGCACGAGCAGTACTTC; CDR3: CASSPIGDIAHEQYF
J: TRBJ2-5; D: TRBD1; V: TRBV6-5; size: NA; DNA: TGTGCCAGCATCCGTAGGGACAGGGAAGGTGAGCAGTACTTC; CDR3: CASIRRDREGEQYF
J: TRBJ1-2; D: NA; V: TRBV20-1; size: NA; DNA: NA; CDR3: CSAKGQDSNYGCTF
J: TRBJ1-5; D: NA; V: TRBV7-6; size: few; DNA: TGTGCCAGCAGCCCTGGAATAGGTAGCAATCAGCCCCAGCATTTT; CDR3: CASSPGIGSNQPQHF
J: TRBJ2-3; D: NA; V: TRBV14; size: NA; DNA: TGTGCCAGCAGCCAAGATTGGGTTTCCCGCACAGATACGCAGTATTTT; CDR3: CASSQDWVSRTDTQYF
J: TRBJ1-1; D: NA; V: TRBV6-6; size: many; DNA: TGTGCCAGCAGTGCTCCGACAGGCGACACTGAAGCTTTCTTT; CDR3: CASSAPTGDTEAFF
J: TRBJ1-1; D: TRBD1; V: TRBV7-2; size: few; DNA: TGTGCCAGCAGCCAAGCAGGGGGCGCTTTCTCTGAAGCTTTCTTT; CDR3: CASSQAGGAFSEAFF
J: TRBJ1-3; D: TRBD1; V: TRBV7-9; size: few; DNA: TGTGCCAGCAGCTCCACAGGGGTCTCTGGAAACACCATATATTTT; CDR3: CASSSTGVSGNTIYF
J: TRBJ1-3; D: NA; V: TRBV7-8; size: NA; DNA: TGTGCCAGCAGCTTAGCGGGTGCGATCTCTGGAAACACCATATATTTT; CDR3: CASSLAGAISGNTIYF
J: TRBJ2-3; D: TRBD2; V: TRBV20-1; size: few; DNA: TGCAGTGCTAACGGGGGGGCAAAAGATACGCAGTATTTT; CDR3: CSANGGAKDTQYF
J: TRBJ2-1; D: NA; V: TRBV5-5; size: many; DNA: TGTGCCAGCAGCTTGTTAAGGAGGGACAATGAGCAGTTCTTC; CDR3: CASSLLRRDNEQFF
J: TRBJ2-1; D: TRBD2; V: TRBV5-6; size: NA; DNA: TGTGCCAGCAGCGTAAGAGCGGGAGGTTTCGATGAGCGGTTCTTC; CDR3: CASSVRAGGFDERFF
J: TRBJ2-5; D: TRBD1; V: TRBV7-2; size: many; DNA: TGTGCCAGCAGCCCGACAGGGGGGTATATAGAGACCCAGTACTTC; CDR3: CASSPTGGYIETQYF
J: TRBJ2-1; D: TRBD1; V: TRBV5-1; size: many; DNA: TGCGCCAGCAGCATCCCAGACAGGGGGTACAATGAGCAGTTCTTC; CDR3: CASSIPDRGYNEQFF
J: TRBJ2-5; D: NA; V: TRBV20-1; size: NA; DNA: TGCAGTGCCCGGAATGGGACCCAGTACTTC; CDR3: CSARNGTQYF
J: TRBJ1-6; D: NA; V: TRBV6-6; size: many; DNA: TGTGCCAGCAGTATCGGGGACACTACTAGATCACCCCTCCACTTT; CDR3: CASSIGDTTRSPLHF
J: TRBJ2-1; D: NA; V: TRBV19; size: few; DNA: TGTGCCAGTAGTCCGACAGGCGGCAATGAGCAGTTCTTC; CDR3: CASSPTGGNEQFF
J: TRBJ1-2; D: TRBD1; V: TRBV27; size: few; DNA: TGTGCCAGCAGCCGGGGGGGACAGGGACGTGGCTACACCTTC; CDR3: CASSRGGQGRGYTF
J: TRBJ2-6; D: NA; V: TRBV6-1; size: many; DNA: TGTGCCAGCGGGGCCGCTGGGGCCAACGTCCTGACTTTC; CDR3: CASGAAGANVLTF
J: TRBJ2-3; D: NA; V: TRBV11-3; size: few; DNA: TGTGCCAGCAGCTTAATCGCGGGGGCCGCAGATACGCAGTATTTT; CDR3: CASSLIAGAADTQYF
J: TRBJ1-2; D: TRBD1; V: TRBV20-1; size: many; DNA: TGCAGTGCTTACCCACAGGGGGCGCAGGGCTACACCTTC; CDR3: CSAYPQGAQGYTF
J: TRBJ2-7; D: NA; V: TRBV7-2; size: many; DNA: TGTGCCAGCAGCACTATACTGCACGAGCAGTACTTC; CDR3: CASSTILHEQYF
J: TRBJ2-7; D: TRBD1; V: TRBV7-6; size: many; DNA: TGTGCCAGCAGCCTTTATGGTTATCCCGGGACAGAGATTACCTACGAGCAGTACTTC; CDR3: CASSLYGYPGTEITYEQYF
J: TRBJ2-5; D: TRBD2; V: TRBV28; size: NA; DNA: TGTGCCAGCGGACCTGAGGGGAGGGGAATGGGAGAGACCCAGTACTTC; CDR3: CASGPEGRGMGETQYF
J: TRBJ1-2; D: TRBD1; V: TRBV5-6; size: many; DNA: TGTGCCAGCACCTCGACAGGGGGCGGTGGCTACACCTTC; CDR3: CASTSTGGGGYTF
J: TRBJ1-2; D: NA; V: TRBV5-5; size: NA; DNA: TGTGCCAGCAGCTTGGTCCCGGGAACTGGCTATGGCTACACCTTC; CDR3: CASSLVPGTGYGYTF
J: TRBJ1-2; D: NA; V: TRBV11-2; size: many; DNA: TGTGCCAGCAGCTTAGATCGTAACTACTATGGCTACACCTTC; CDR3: CASSLDRNYYGYTF
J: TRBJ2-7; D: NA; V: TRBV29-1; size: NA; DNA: TGCAGCGTTGAGACAGGAAGGTCCTACGAGCAGTACTTC; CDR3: CSVETGRSYEQYF
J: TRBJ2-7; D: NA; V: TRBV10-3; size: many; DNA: TGTGCCATCAGACCGACAGGCGTAGCCTACGAGCAGTACTTC; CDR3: CAIRPTGVAYEQYF